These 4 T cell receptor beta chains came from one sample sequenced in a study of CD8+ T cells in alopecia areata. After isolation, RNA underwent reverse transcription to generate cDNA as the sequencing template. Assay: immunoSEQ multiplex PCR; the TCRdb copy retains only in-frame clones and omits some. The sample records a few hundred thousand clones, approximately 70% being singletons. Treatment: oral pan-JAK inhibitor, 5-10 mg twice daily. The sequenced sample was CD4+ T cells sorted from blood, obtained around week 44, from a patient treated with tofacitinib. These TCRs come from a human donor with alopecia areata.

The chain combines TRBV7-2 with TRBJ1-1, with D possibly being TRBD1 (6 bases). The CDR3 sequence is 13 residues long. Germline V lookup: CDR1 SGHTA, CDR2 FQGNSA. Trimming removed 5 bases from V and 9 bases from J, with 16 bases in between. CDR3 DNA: TGTGCCAGCAGCCGGACAGCCTGGGGGAAAGCTTTCTTT. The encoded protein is CASSRTAWGKAFF.

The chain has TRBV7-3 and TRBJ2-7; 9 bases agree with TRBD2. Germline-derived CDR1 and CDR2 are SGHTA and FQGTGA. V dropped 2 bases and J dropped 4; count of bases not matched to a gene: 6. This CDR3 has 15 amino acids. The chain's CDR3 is CASSLERGVGYEQYF. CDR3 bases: TGTGCCAGCAGCTTAGAGCGGGGGGTTGGATACGAGCAGTACTTC.

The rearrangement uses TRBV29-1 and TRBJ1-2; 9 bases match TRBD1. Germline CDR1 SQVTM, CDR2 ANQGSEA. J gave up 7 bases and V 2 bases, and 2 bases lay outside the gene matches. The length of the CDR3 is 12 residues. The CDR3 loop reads CSVERDRVGYTF. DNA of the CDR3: TGCAGCGTTGAACGGGACAGGGTTGGCTACACCTTC.

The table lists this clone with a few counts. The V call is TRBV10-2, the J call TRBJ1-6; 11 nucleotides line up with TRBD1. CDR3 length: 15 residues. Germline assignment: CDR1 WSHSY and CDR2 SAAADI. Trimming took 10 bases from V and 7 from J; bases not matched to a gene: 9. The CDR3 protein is CAIQDRGHGNSPLHF. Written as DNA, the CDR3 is TGCGCCATCCAGGACAGGGGGCATGGCAATTCACCCCTCCACTTT.